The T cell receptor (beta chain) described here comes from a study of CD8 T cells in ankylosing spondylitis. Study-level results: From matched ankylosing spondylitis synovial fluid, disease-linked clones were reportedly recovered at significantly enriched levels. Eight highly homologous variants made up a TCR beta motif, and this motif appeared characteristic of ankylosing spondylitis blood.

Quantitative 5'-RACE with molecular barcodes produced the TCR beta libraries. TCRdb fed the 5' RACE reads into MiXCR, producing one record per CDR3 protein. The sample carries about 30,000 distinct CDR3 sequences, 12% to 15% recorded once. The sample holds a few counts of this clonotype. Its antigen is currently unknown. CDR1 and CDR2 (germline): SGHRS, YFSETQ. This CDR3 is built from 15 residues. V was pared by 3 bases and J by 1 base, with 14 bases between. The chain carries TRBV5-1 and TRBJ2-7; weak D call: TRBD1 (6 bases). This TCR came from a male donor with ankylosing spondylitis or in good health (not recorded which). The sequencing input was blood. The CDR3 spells CASSSQGISSYEQYF. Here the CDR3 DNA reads TGCGCCAGCAGCTCCCAGGGGATCAGTTCCTACGAGCAGTACTTC.